The entry that follows covers one T cell receptor (beta chain) sequence. Its antigen specificity is not known. No base-level quality is on record; no much larger clone is a single base apart. The germline V gene sets CDR1 to LGHNA and CDR2 to YSLEER. Trimming costs V 1 base and J 4 bases, and their ends lie 7 bases apart. CDR3 length: 13 amino acids, cysteine to phenylalanine. Of all the DNA, just the CDR3 is kept, 39 bases in frame from base 1. This sample was included in a study of shared clonotypes between healthy human individuals (dated by TCRdb to 2019 to 2021). Background on the whole study: A few men and two women, aged 18 to 49 years, made up the cohort. Per donor, three plates each were used for CD4 naive and CD4 memory, two for CD8 naive, and one for CD8 memory. To estimate repertoire size and how much clonotype sharing occurs between individuals, the study deeply sequenced the blood TCR repertoires of roughly 5 healthy adults. Libraries were prepared and TCR repertoires were sequenced by different laboratories using diverse techniques, in order to increase sequencing depth and limit assay-specific biases. Between about 0.94 and 8.9 billion PBMCs per donor were obtained by leukapheresis. The full study reports these points: Higher generation probabilities were observed for clonotypes shared by all four sorted-subset donors than for non-shared clonotypes. Pairwise subsampling indicated that sequencing depth was expected to affect the degree of clonotype sharing among donors. Sampling was restricted to blood, and TCR repertoires in tissues likely differ from the TCR repertoires found in blood. When a handful of donors were compared, the shared fraction of clonotypes was roughly 5% for naive CD4, 3.5% to 4% for naive CD8, more than 2% for memory CD4, and around 0.4% for memory CD8. Estimated clonotype richness was generally larger for naive than for memory subsets. Because the study included a small number of donors, the genetic and exposure-history diversity represented was limited. Rarefaction of sorted-subset datasets indicated incomplete sequencing despite the large sequencing depth.

Using the deep immunoSEQ assay, multiplex PCR amplified TCR CDR3 regions from genomic DNA. Genomic DNA extracted from each cell subset was distributed evenly over all wells of several immunoSEQ 96-well plates, and each plate served as one replicate. For sorted subsets, each replicate PCR was loaded with 200 ng genomic DNA, equivalent to approximately 27,000 T cell genomes. Purified libraries were quantified with a Qubit 3.0 fluorometer, sized on a Bioanalyzer 2100, and re-quantified with the KAPA Library Quantification kit. A separate single-read 150-cycle Illumina NextSeq 550 flow cell was used to sequence each immunoSEQ 96-well plate. The study's processing was this. The immunoSEQ output contained only junctional sequences without quality scores, so filtering could not match that applied to full-length reads. To assign V/J genes and CDR3, sequences were annotated against IMGT germline references using PyIR, a Python wrapper for IgBLAST v1.9. Any read was removed if the V/J assignment was weak (E-value above 1e-6), the CDR3 was missing, or the read contained stop codons, out-of-frame junctions, or ambiguous translated residues. V3J clonotypes were defined by identical inferred V gene, J gene, and CDR3 amino acid sequence. To compute the percentage overlap between repertoires, the number of shared unique clonotypes was divided by the size of the smaller repertoire. Repertoire richness was assessed with RTK rarefaction, the Chao1 estimator, and Recon v2.1 estimates of unobserved clonotypes. OLGA was used to compute generation probabilities for all TCRbeta clonotypes that the gDNA method yielded from a few donors. Sourced from immuneACCESS, this table was stored by TCRdb with only in-frame sequences that have V and J called. A share of the clones is absent; for the studies checked, an unresolved V gene accounts for under half, and the remainder has no known explanation. That table furnishes V, J and clone size, whereas the DNA furnished D and trimming. A total of roughly 2.2 million clones appear in this sample, more than 85% of them only once. Jointly, the top ten make up roughly 0.36% of the sample.

Healthy HIV-negative adults with no recently reported acute infections or vaccinations were included as donors. Every donor was a Caucasian adult living in Nashville, Tennessee, USA. CD4+ T cells were enriched by magnetic negative selection, after which naive cells were positively selected on CD45RA and the negative fraction was taken as the memory subset. Blood was obtained by leukapheresis, after which PBMCs were separated by Ficoll-Histopaque density gradient centrifugation and cryopreserved in liquid nitrogen vapor phase. Analytical flow cytometry was used to check the purity and quantity of each magnetically sorted T cell population. Each sorted fraction had its genomic DNA isolated and then quantified by UV absorbance on a Nanodrop 2000c.

This receptor was taken from a man in his late teens or twenties in good health. Some clones in this sample may be carry-over from other donors' samples. Sequencing was carried out using naive CD4+ T cells from PBMCs. The cell subset or site label here, explained by the study, means: CD45RA+ positively selected. The V gene is TRBV4-3 and the J gene is TRBJ1-2, with the D gene not clear enough to name. The nucleotides read TGCGCCAGCAGCCAAGTGGGGATCTATGGCTACACCTTC. It translates as CASSQVGIYGYTF.